This TCR beta chain came from a study of T cell responses to AZD1222 COVID-19 vaccine. General observations from the study: A mostly white British donor set with more females was recruited, and clonal diversity was possibly underestimated. CD4 TCRs linked to vaccination spanned spike, dominating at 160-218 and 743-854.

Worth noting for this clone: The antigen remains unidentified.

Per germline, CDR1 SGHAT and CDR2 FQNNGV. Trimming stripped 1 base from V and 2 bases from J, with 9 bases between. The CDR3 contains 14 residues. The repertoire was sequenced with immunoSEQ multiplex PCR; TCRdb's copy has only in-frame clones and lacks some. The table records roughly 97,000 clones, around nine tenths of them present only once. The sample was peripheral blood, taken on day 0 of AZD1222 vaccination. The TCR sequence derives from an adult in good health. The chain employs TRBV11-2 and TRBJ2-7, with TRBD2 as a possible D gene (6 bases). The CDR3 DNA reads as TGTGCCAGCAGCTTAGTAGGCGGGGCCTACGAGCAGTACTTC. It encodes CASSLVGGAYEQYF.